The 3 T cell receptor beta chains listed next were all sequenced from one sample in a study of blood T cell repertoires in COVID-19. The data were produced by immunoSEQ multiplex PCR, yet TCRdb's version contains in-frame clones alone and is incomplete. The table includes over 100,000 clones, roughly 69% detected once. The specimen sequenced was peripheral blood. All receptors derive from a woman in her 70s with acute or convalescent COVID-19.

CDR3 loop: CATTLDRDVAAGYTF. The DNA for the CDR3 is TGTGCCACCACCCTGGACAGGGACGTCGCGGCTGGCTACACCTTC. This chain links TRBV15 with TRBJ1-2; 8 bases match TRBD1. The CDR3 sequence is 15 residues long. The V gene's germline CDR1 is LNHNV and CDR2 YYDKDF (reference sequence). Unmatched junction bases numbered 14, after V lost 7 bases and J lost 7 bases.

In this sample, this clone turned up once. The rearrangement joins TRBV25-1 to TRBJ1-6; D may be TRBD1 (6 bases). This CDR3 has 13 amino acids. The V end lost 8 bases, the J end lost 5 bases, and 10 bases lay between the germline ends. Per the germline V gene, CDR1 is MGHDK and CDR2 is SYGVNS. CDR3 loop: CASQGQHNSPLHF. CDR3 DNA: TGTGCCAGCCAAGGACAGCATAATTCACCCCTCCACTTT.

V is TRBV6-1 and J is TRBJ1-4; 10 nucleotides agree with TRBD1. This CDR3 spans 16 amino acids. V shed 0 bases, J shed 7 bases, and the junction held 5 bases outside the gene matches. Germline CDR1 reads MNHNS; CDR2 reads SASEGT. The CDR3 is CASSEAVDRGTEKLFF. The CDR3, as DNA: TGTGCCAGCAGTGAAGCGGTGGACAGGGGGACTGAAAAACTGTTTTTT.